This T cell receptor beta chain was documented in a study of blood T cell repertoires in COVID-19. Study-wide context: Sites across the United States, Italy and Spain contributed samples from acute and convalescent COVID-19. PBMCs, B-cell-depleted T cells, or T cells were the source of the cDNA or gDNA that made up the material.

The data were produced by immunoSEQ multiplex PCR, yet TCRdb's version contains in-frame clones alone and is incomplete. The data hold 60,000 to 80,000 clones, with roughly 80% observed a single time. The germline gives CDR1 SGHRS, CDR2 YFSETQ. V gave up 5 bases and J gave up 4 bases; unmatched junction bases: 11. The CDR3 covers 16 residues. Participants spanned ages about 18 to 100 years and resided in about 24 US areas. Participants' reported clinical history set cohort assignment. V gene TRBV5-1 combines with J gene TRBJ2-7; 11 bases fit TRBD2. The sequenced sample was PBMCs or T cells enriched from blood (not recorded which). The TCR sequence derives from a woman aged 40 to 50 with acute COVID-19. In DNA, the CDR3 is TGCGCCAGCAGGTACGACCTAGCGGGAGGTCAGTACGAGCAGTACTTC. It specifies CASRYDLAGGQYEQYF.